This TCR beta chain was profiled in a study of T-cell memory formation after mild COVID-19 (dated by TCRdb to about 2021). For context, the study as a whole: TCR sequence clusters from the two donors were found to be largely donor specific. Longitudinal TCRalpha and TCRbeta repertoire sequencing tracked T-cell clones expanding and contracting after mild COVID-19 in a couple of donors. The cohort was made up of two young adult volunteers, one female and one male, who were previously healthy.

A word on this clonotype: Its antigen is currently not known. No base qualities exist here, and no much larger clone lies one base off it.

The sequencer listed for this sample is Illumina NovaSeq 6000. cDNA libraries for TCRalpha and TCRbeta were prepared by 5'RACE using constant-segment primers, with sample barcodes and unique molecular identifiers added. RNA was extracted from every sample with Trizol reagent. Libraries were amplified in two PCR steps, with a second sample barcode and Illumina TruSeq adapters added in the second step. Libraries were sequenced on an Illumina NovaSeq with 2 x 150 bp paired-end reads. In the source study's methods: Reads were demultiplexed and collapsed into UMI-guided consensus sequences with migec v1.2.7. Using mixcr v2.1.11, the UMI consensuses were aligned to TRA and TRB V and J templates and assembled into clonotypes. Expanded or contracted clonotypes were those called significant by both edgeR and NoisET, with noise models trained on biological replicates. For edgeR calls, the thresholds were a false discovery rate-adjusted p below 0.01 and a log2 fold-change of 1. PCA with hierarchical clustering of max-normalized trajectories of the 1000 most abundant clonotypes was used as exploratory dynamics analysis. Each responding clone was given a CD4 or CD8 phenotype based on the CD4+ and CD8+ repertoires, which had been sequenced separately. TCRdb's own reprocessing of the public reads used fastp at Q25 and MiXCR and kept productive beta chains. Every entry covers one CDR3 protein and lists the most common genes and DNA from its rows. TCRdb's processing, not the authors' own work, is the source of the V and J calls. This sample holds fewer than 450,000 distinct CDR3 sequences; 24% were observed only once. The biggest ten clones account for 8.5% to 9% of the sample.

What the research found in general, with its limitations: Only a couple of mild cases were covered by the study, and larger cohorts that include severe cases with pre-infection samples were considered necessary. Contracting CD4+ clones were located mainly in the CM and EM memory subsets, whereas CD8+ clones were found to be enriched in EMRA. SARS-CoV-2 specificity of the second-wave clones peaking on day 37 was not confirmed. Clones contracting from day 15 to 85 had balanced CD4/CD8 phenotypes, while a second wave expanding from day 15 to 37 was biased towards CD4+. The detection of some responding clones in pre-infection memory suggests that pre-existing cross-reactive memory T cells joined the SARS-CoV-2 response.

V is shortened by 2 bases, J by 3 bases, and the region joining them spans 12 bases. The CDR3 numbers 15 residues from cysteine through phenylalanine. The sequence is cut down to CDR3 DNA, 45 bases in frame from base 1. The germline V gene provides CDR1 SGHVS and CDR2 FNYEAQ. Ficoll-Paque density gradient centrifugation was the method used to isolate PBMCs. The sequenced sample consisted of PBMCs or a T cell subset sorted from them (not recorded which). The sequence derives from an adult woman who had mild COVID-19 (a few samples of this study predate the infection). The sample titles of this study are shuffled in the database, so cell type and time point are left out; the donor was told from shared clones. The V and J genes are TRBV7-6 and TRBJ2-3; the D gene lacks a confident call. CDR3 region: CASSLRPTGTDTQYF. The DNA reads TGTGCCAGCAGCTTAAGGCCCACCGGAACAGATACGCAGTATTTT.